The 2 T cell receptor beta chains presented below share a single source sample, sequenced in a study of T cell repertoires in cytomegalovirus infection. TCRdb redid the calling of the reads with MiXCR, one entry per CDR3 protein. The sample gives a few hundred thousand distinct CDR3 sequences, roughly 25% of which show up once; 13% is in the top ten. For these receptors, no antigen is known. The specimen comprised cultured PBMCs, sampled from culture after CMV antigen stimulation. Receptors were obtained from a human donor in good health (CMV status not recorded). Some clones in this sample may be carry-over from other donors' samples.

This clonotype has at least ten counts. V is TRBV7-2 and J is TRBJ2-1, with 7 bases matching TRBD2. Germline V CDR1 and CDR2: SGHTA, FQGNSA. J was trimmed by 2 bases and V by 1 base; bases with no gene match: 2. This CDR3 contains 15 residues. The CDR3 protein is CASSLGTSTYNEQFF. The CDR3 DNA is TGTGCCAGCAGCTTAGGGACTAGTACCTACAATGAGCAGTTCTTC.

V gene TRBV6-1 combines with J gene TRBJ1-1; D perhaps matches TRBD1 (5 bases). The CDR3 covers 14 residues. Between the trimmed V and J ends, which lost 1 base and 3 bases, there was a span of 9 bases. The germline V gene encodes CDR1 MNHNS and CDR2 SASEGT. CDR3 DNA sequence: TGTGCCAGCAGTGAAGTGCTAGGGGACACTGAAGCTTTCTTT. It specifies CASSEVLGDTEAFF.